This T cell receptor beta chain was obtained from a study of early T cells in non-severe SARS-CoV-2 infection (dated by TCRdb to the early 2020s). Concerning the study at large: Because TCR sequencing was done on bulk RNA from unsorted whole blood, the alpha and beta chains could not be paired.

This clonotype was observed a handful of times. Its antigen specificity is not known. Base quality data are lacking; no much larger clone is found one base away. Study-wide findings and limitations: VDJdb matching was skewed toward anti-spike CD8 responses and likely underestimated virus-specific expansions, missing private and CD4 specificities.

Library preparation employed 5' RACE. Sequencing relied on a NextSeq 500. The TCR library protocol attached unique molecular identifiers to individual cDNA molecules to correct for sequencing error and PCR bias. Sequencing covered both TCR alpha and beta chains, and within each sample the abundances of alpha and beta sequences were tightly co-correlated. The original pipeline was this. Decombinator V4 was used to annotate the V gene, J gene and CDR3 of the TCR sequences. TCRs were defined as expanded if a significant change between any two time points was detected under a Poisson model with p below 0.0001. TCR abundances were normalised to the total number of TCRs sequenced in each sample and reported as counts per million. TRAV1-2 paired with TRAJ12, TRAJ20 or TRAJ33 defined MAIT TCRs, while TRAV10 paired with TRAJ18 defined iNKT TCRs. VDJdb, accessed on 1 November 2021, was searched for TCRs annotated for CMV, EBV and SARS-CoV-2, and TCRs annotated for more than one antigen were excluded. TCRdb cleaned the public reads at Q25 with fastp, built clones with MiXCR and kept in-frame beta chains. A single entry per CDR3 protein holds the most common genes and DNA from its merged rows. It is TCRdb's table, rather than the study itself, that gives the V and J calls and clone size. The sample profile shows tens of thousands of distinct CDR3 sequences; around 4.3% of them were found once. The biggest ten clones account for about 20% of the sample.

This was a case-control study nested in a cohort of healthcare workers in London, UK, who had nasopharyngeal swab PCR tests and blood samples taken every week. Between 23 and 31 March 2020, the week of the UK lockdown, healthcare workers were enrolled and then followed up weekly for as long as 16 weeks. CDR3 length: 15 amino acids, cysteine to phenylalanine. The retained sequence is limited to the CDR3, 45 bases, with the frame set at the first base. The V end loses 5 bases and the J end loses 1 base, and a stretch of 14 bases separates them. As encoded in the germline V gene (reference sequence), CDR1 is SEHNR while CDR2 is FQNEAQ.

The chain joins TRBV7-9 to TRBJ2-5, and perhaps TRBD1 as D gene, on 6 matching bases. The specimen was whole blood. This receptor was taken from an adult who was a healthcare worker with PCR-confirmed SARS-CoV-2 infection or an uninfected control (not recorded which). The CDR3 protein is CASSPDRRRQETQYF. In nucleotide form, the sequence is TGTGCCAGCAGCCCCGACAGGCGCCGCCAAGAGACCCAGTACTTC.